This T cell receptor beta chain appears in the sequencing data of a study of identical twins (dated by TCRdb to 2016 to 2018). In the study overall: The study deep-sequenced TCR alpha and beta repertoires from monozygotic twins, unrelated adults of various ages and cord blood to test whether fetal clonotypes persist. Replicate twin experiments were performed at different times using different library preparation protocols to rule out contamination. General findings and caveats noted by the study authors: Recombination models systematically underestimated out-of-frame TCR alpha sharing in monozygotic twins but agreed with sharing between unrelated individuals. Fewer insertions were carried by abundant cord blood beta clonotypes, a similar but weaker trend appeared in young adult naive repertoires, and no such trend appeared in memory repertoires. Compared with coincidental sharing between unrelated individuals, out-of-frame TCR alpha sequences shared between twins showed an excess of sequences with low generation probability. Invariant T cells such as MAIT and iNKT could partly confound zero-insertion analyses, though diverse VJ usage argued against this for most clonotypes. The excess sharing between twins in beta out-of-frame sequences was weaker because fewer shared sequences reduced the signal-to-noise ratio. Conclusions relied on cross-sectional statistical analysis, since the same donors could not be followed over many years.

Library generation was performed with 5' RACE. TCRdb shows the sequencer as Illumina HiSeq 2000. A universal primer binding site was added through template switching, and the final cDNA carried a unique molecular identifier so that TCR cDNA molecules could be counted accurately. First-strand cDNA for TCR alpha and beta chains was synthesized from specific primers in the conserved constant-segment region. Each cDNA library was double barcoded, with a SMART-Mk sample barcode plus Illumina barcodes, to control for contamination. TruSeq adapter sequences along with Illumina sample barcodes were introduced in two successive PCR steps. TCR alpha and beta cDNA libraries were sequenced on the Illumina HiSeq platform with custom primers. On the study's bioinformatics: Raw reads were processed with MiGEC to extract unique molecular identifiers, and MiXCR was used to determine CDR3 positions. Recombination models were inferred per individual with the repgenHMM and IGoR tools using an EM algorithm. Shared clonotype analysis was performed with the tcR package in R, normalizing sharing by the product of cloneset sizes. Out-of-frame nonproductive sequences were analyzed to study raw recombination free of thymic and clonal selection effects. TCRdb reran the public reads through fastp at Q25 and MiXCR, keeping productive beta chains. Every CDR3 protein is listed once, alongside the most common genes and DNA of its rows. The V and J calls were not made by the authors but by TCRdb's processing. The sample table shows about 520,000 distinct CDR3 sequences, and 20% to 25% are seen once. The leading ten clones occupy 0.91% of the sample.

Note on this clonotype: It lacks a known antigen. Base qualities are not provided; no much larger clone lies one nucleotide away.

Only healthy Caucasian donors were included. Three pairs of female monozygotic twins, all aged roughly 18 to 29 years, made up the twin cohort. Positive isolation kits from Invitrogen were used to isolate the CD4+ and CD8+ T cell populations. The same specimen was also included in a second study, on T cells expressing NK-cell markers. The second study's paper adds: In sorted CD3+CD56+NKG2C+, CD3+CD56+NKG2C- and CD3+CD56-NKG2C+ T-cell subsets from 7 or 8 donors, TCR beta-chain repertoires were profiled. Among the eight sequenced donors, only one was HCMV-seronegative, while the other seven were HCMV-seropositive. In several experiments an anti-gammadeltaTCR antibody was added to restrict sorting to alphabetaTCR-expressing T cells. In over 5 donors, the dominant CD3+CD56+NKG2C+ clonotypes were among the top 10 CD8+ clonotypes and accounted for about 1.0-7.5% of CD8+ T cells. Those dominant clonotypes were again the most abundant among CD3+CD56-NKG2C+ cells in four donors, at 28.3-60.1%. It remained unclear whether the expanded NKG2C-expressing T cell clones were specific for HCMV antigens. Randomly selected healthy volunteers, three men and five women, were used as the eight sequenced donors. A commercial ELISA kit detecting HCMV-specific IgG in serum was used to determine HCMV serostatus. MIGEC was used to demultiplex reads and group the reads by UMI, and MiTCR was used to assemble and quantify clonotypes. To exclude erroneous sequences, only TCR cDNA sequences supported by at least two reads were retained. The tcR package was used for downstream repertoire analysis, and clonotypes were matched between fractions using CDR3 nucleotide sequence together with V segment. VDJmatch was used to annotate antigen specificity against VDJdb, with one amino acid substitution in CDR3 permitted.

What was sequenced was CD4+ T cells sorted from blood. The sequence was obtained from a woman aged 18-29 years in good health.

CDR3 sequence: CSARQHLNSPLHF. The nucleotide sequence is TGCAGTGCTAGGCAACACTTAAATTCACCCCTCCACTTT. The V gene is TRBV20-1 and the J gene is TRBJ1-6; the D gene remains uncertain. V sheds 3 bases and J sheds 7 bases, leaving 10 bases between their ends. Spanning cysteine to phenylalanine, the CDR3 consists of 13 amino acids. CDR3 DNA only is kept here, 39 bases in frame from base 1. In the germline V gene (reference sequence), CDR1 corresponds to DFQATT and CDR2 to SNEGSKA.